This TCR beta chain was documented in a study of blood T cell repertoires in COVID-19. This clone was counted between two and nine times. In the original analysis: Estimates of nucleated cell counts were drawn from the amplification of reference gene primers. Some clones are missing from TCRdb's copy, which holds only in-frame ones; the method was immunoSEQ multiplex PCR. That table is the source of V, J and clone size, and D and trimming were worked out from the DNA. The table shows under 25,000 clones, with around nine tenths occurring only once. Trimming cost V 0 bases and J 6 bases, with 13 bases left between them. The CDR3 runs 15 residues. In germline, CDR1 is MNHEY, CDR2 SMNVEV (reference sequence).

The chain carries TRBV27 and TRBJ2-3; D remains ambiguous. This TCR came from a human donor in a cohort sampled during active COVID-19. The sample was peripheral blood. The CDR3 nucleotides are TGTGCCAGCAGTTTATCCACCTGGGCCTCGGATACGCAGTATTTT. This sequence encodes CASSLSTWASDTQYF.